This paragraph reports one T cell receptor beta chain. Its antigen has not been determined. No base qualities exist here, and no much larger clone lies one base off it. The donors were healthy, HIV-negative adults who had no recently reported acute infections or vaccinations. All donors were Caucasian adults living in Nashville, Tennessee, USA. Magnetic negative selection was used to enrich CD4+ T cells, after which naive cells were positively selected on CD45RA and the negative fraction became the memory subset. After blood collection by leukapheresis, PBMCs were isolated using Ficoll-Histopaque density gradient centrifugation and then cryopreserved in the vapor phase of liquid nitrogen. Purity and quantity of every magnetically sorted T cell population were checked by analytical flow cytometry. Genomic DNA was isolated from each sorted fraction and quantified by UV absorbance on a Nanodrop 2000c.

The data derive from a study of shared clonotypes between healthy human individuals (dated by TCRdb to 2019 to 2021). As for the study more broadly: The cohort included three men and a couple of women between 18 and 49 years of age. Per donor, three plates each were used for CD4 naive and CD4 memory, two for CD8 naive, and one for CD8 memory. Per donor, leukapheresis produced somewhere between about 0.8 and 9.5 billion PBMCs. To increase sequencing depth and limit assay-specific biases, TCR repertoire library preparation and sequencing were carried out by different laboratories using diverse techniques. Blood TCR repertoires of a handful of healthy adults were deeply sequenced to estimate repertoire size and the extent of clonotype sharing between individuals. Overall results and qualifications from the work: Across four donors, about 4.5% of naive CD4, roughly 3.5% of naive CD8, 2.3% of memory CD4, and approximately 0.42% of memory CD8 clonotypes were shared. Pairwise subsampling led to the expectation that sequencing depth would affect the degree of clonotype sharing among donors. Clonotypes shared by all four sorted-subset donors showed higher generation probabilities than non-shared clonotypes. Even with the large sequencing depth, rarefaction of the sorted-subset datasets indicated that sequencing was incomplete. Sampling was restricted to blood, and TCR repertoires in tissue are likely to differ from TCR repertoires in blood. Because the study included a small number of donors, the genetic and exposure-history diversity represented was limited. Naive subsets generally had larger estimated clonotype richness than memory subsets.

Measured from the cysteine to the phenylalanine, the CDR3 is 13 residues long. Only the CDR3 part of the read is kept: 39 bases, read in frame from the first base. V is cut by 0 bases and J by 3 bases, and the space between the germline ends is 5 bases. Using the deep immunoSEQ assay, TCR CDR3 regions were amplified from genomic DNA by multiplex PCR. Extracted genomic DNA from each cell subset was distributed evenly across all wells of several immunoSEQ 96-well plates, and each plate was treated as a replicate. For sorted subsets, 150 to 200 ng genomic DNA, equal to about 30,000 T cell genomes, was loaded into each replicate PCR. Purified libraries were quantified with a Qubit 3.0 fluorometer, sized on a Bioanalyzer 2100, and re-quantified with the KAPA Library Quantification kit. Each immunoSEQ 96-well plate was sequenced on its own single-read 150-cycle Illumina NextSeq 550 flow cell. Turning to the authors' computational methods: The immunoSEQ output contained only junctional sequences without quality scores, so filtering could not match that applied to full-length reads. To assign V/J genes and CDR3, sequences were annotated using PyIR, a Python wrapper for IgBLAST v1.9, with IMGT germline references. Any read was removed if the V/J assignment was weak (E-value above 1e-6), the CDR3 was missing, or the read contained stop codons, out-of-frame junctions, or ambiguous translated residues. V3J clonotypes were defined as sequences sharing the same inferred V gene, J gene, and CDR3 amino acid sequence. To compute the percentage overlap between repertoires, the number of shared unique clonotypes was divided by the size of the smaller repertoire. Repertoire richness was assessed with RTK rarefaction, the Chao1 estimator, and Recon v2.1 estimates of unobserved clonotypes. Generation probabilities for all TCRbeta clonotypes obtained by the gDNA method from a handful of donors were computed using OLGA. This is the immuneACCESS table as TCRdb keeps it, with only in-frame sequences that have V and J called. A part of the clones is gone; compared with another copy, unresolved V genes explain less than half, and the rest is unexplained. The V and J calls and clone size come from that table; D and trimming were worked out from the DNA. A total of 2 million to 2.5 million clones appear in this sample, 85% to 95% of them only once. The ten largest clones represent 0.13% of the sample.

Sequenced input: naive CD4+ T cells sorted from blood. What the cell subset or site label conveys for this sample: CD45RA+ positively selected. The V and J segments used are TRBV5-3 and TRBJ2-3; confidence is insufficient to name the D gene. TRBV5-3 is recorded as an ORF, its role being uncertain. This sequence was found in a man younger than 30 in good health. The encoded CDR3 is CARSLDGTDTQYF. The nucleotide sequence is TGTGCCAGAAGCTTGGACGGAACAGATACGCAGTATTTT.